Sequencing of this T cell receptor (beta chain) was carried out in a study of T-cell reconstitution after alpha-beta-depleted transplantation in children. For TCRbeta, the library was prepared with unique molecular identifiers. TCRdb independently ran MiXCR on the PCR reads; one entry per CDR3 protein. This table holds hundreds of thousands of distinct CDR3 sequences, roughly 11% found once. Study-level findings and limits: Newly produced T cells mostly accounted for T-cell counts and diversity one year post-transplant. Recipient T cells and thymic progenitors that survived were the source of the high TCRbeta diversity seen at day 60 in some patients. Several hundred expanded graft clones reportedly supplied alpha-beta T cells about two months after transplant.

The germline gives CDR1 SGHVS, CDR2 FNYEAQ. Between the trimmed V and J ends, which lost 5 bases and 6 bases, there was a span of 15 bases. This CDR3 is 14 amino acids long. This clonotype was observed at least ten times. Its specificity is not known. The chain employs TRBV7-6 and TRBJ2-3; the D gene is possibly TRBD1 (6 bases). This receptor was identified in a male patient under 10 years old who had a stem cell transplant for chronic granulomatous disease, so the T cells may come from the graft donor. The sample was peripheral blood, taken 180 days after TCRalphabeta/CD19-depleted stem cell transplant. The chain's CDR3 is CASSPTGWADTQYF. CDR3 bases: TGTGCCAGCAGCCCGACAGGCTGGGCGGATACGCAGTATTTT.